Presented here are 5 T cell receptor beta chains from one specimen sequenced in a study of T cells in Graves' hyperthyroidism and ophthalmopathy. Amplification targeted TCR beta CDR3 regions from RNA transcripts. RT-PCR in the first round (using the HTBI primer set) targeted the TCR CDR3. One entry per CDR3 protein, called by TCRdb with MiXCR from the multiplex PCR reads. Of 300,000 or so distinct CDR3 sequences listed, roughly 15% are singletons. The material sequenced was blood. The source of these receptors is a man aged 30 to 45 with Graves' hyperthyroidism.

The chain joins TRBV7-9 to TRBJ2-2; 10 nucleotides align to TRBD2. The CDR3 length is 17 residues. V lost 5 bases, J lost 4 bases, and 10 bases stayed unmatched. CDR1 and CDR2 (germline): SEHNR, FQNEAQ (reference sequence). CDR3: CASSRVIRTSGTGELFF. DNA for the CDR3: TGTGCCAGCAGCCGGGTGATCAGGACTAGCGGCACCGGGGAGCTGTTTTTT.

The chain recombines TRBV4-1 with TRBJ2-2; D is possibly TRBD1 or TRBD2 (5 bases each). Germline CDR1 and CDR2: MGHRA and YSYEKL. The CDR3 extends over 16 amino acids. Trimming took 0 bases from V and 8 from J, leaving 16 bases between them. CDR3 DNA: TGCGCCAGCAGCCAAGACCTCGTGATCGGGGCTGGGGAGCTGTTTTTT. Its protein is CASSQDLVIGAGELFF.

The J gene is TRBJ2-7, the V gene TRBV20-1; no clear D gene. CDR1 is DFQATT, CDR2 SNEGSKA, per germline (reference sequence). The CDR3 covers 14 residues. Trimming took off 3 bases at V and 0 bases at J, with 12 bases between the two ends. The CDR3 is CSARPLGASYEQYF. The CDR3, as DNA: TGCAGTGCTAGGCCTCTAGGTGCCTCCTACGAGCAGTACTTC.

At least ten counts were recorded for this clonotype. The chain recombines TRBV11-3 with TRBJ2-1; no clear D gene. Trimming took 5 bases from V and 6 from J, leaving 20 bases between them. The CDR3 is made up of 16 amino acids. Looked up from germline, CDR1 is SGHNT and CDR2 is YENEEA. For the CDR3, the DNA is TGTGCCAGCAGCCTCCTGGAAGGTTGGAGTTCCAATGAGCAGTTCTTC. Protein product: CASSLLEGWSSNEQFF.

A few counts support this clonotype. The V gene is TRBV27, the J gene TRBJ2-3; 9 positions agree with TRBD2. Germline assignment: CDR1 MNHEY and CDR2 SMNVEV (reference sequence). The V gene end was trimmed by 5 bases and the J gene end by 5 bases; junction bases not matched to a gene: 8. The CDR3 loop spans 15 amino acids. CDR3 residues: CASSALAGVVDTQYF. The CDR3 bases are TGTGCCAGCAGTGCTTTAGCGGGAGTGGTAGATACGCAGTATTTT.